This is a list of T cell receptor beta chains from one sample in a study of T cells in Graves' hyperthyroidism and ophthalmopathy. TCRdb reprocessed the multiplex PCR reads with MiXCR, giving one entry per CDR3 protein. Found here are a few hundred thousand distinct CDR3 sequences, approximately 15% of them singletons; the top ten hold less than 70%. Material: blood. The receptors stem from a woman in her sixties with Graves' ophthalmopathy. The CDR3 runs from the conserved cysteine through the conserved F or W. The D gene is left open where the match is weak. Clone size is not always given. Where it is, it says once, few, many or a class for expanded clones.

v_gene	len	j_gene	d_gene	abundance	CDR3aa	CDR3nt
TRBV27	15	TRBJ2-5	-	many	CASSLWVGTQETQYF	TGTGCCAGCAGTTTATGGGTGGGTACCCAAGAGACCCAGTACTTC
TRBV28	12	TRBJ2-1	-	many	CASSLISAEQFF	TGTGCCAGCAGTTTAATCAGCGCTGAGCAGTTCTTC
TRBV3-1	12	TRBJ1-4	-	few	CASSLRREKLFF	TGTGCCAGCAGCCTCCGGCGAGAAAAACTGTTTTTT
TRBV7-9	12	TRBJ2-7	-	many	CASTRDTHEQYF	TGTGCCAGCACTCGGGACACCCACGAGCAGTACTTC
TRBV20-1	17	TRBJ2-6	-	-	CSAREGASSSGANVLTF	TGCAGTGCTAGAGAAGGCGCCAGCAGCTCTGGGGCCAACGTCCTGACTTTC
TRBV20-1	13	TRBJ1-6	-	few	CSARAYGSSPLHF	TGCAGTGCTAGAGCCTATGGTAGTTCACCCCTCCACTTT
TRBV12-3/TRBV12-4	12	TRBJ1-1	-	many	CASSSLITAAFF	TGTGCCAGCAGTTCACTTATAACCGCGGCTTTCTTT
TRBV2	15	TRBJ2-5	TRBD2	many	CASSATSGGRETQYF	TGTGCCAGCAGTGCGACTAGCGGGGGAAGAGAGACCCAGTACTTC
TRBV7-2	15	TRBJ1-1	-	many	CASSLVGWVSTEAFF	TGTGCCAGCAGCTTAGTCGGTTGGGTGAGCACTGAAGCTTTCTTT
TRBV27	14	TRBJ2-1	TRBD1	many	CASSSRTGWDEQFF	TGTGCCAGCAGTTCCCGGACAGGGTGGGATGAGCAGTTCTTC
TRBV18	12	TRBJ1-2	-	many	CASSPRESGYTF	TGTGCCAGCTCACCAAGGGAGTCGGGCTACACCTTC
TRBV5-6	13	TRBJ2-3	-	many	CASSRQYTDTQYF	TGTGCCAGCAGCCGACAGTACACAGATACGCAGTATTTT
TRBV7-9	15	TRBJ2-2	TRBD2	-	CASSSLAGVTGELFF	TGTGCCAGCAGTAGTCTAGCGGGAGTCACCGGGGAGCTGTTTTTT
TRBV12-3/TRBV12-4	13	TRBJ2-1	-	many	CASSFDRYNEQFF	TGTGCCAGCAGTTTTGACAGGTACAATGAGCAGTTCTTC
TRBV19	14	TRBJ2-4	-	few	CASSTQGAKNIQYF	TGTGCCAGTAGTACACAGGGTGCCAAAAACATTCAGTACTTC
TRBV5-5	16	TRBJ1-2	-	-	CASSLGQGDNSYGYTF	TGTGCCAGCAGCTTGGGGCAGGGAGACAACTCCTATGGCTACACCTTC
TRBV24-1	15	TRBJ2-2	-	many	CATSDLGAGTGELFF	TGTGCCACCAGTGATTTGGGGGCAGGGACCGGGGAGCTGTTTTTT
TRBV28	14	TRBJ1-4	TRBD1	few	CASSLQGAIEKLFF	TGTGCCAGCAGCCTACAGGGGGCTATAGAAAAACTGTTTTTT
TRBV5-4	14	TRBJ2-7	-	few	CASSNQVGGYEQYF	TGTGCCAGCAGCAACCAGGTGGGAGGCTACGAGCAGTACTTC
TRBV19	12	TRBJ2-1	-	many	CASSIRGNEQFF	TGTGCCAGTAGTATAAGGGGCAATGAGCAGTTCTTC
TRBV3-1	12	TRBJ1-2	-	many	CASSLQGNGYTF	TGTGCCAGCAGCCTTCAGGGGAATGGCTACACCTTC
TRBV7-2	14	TRBJ1-2	-	-	CAIQGFTTNYGYTF	TGTGCCATACAGGGATTTACTACTAACTATGGCTACACCTTC
TRBV4-1	16	TRBJ1-1	-	-	CASSQEGGHTNTEAFF	TGCGCCAGCAGCCAAGAAGGTGGACATACTAACACTGAAGCTTTCTTT
TRBV25-1	13	TRBJ2-7	-	many	CASSASGAYEQYF	TGTGCCAGCAGCGCCTCTGGGGCCTACGAGCAGTACTTC
TRBV2	15	TRBJ2-5	-	many	CASSDAGSVPGTQYF	TGTGCCAGCAGTGATGCGGGATCCGTACCAGGGACCCAGTACTTC
TRBV5-1	15	TRBJ2-3	TRBD2	many	CASSLAGGGADTQYF	TGCGCCAGCAGCTTGGCCGGGGGAGGGGCAGATACGCAGTATTTT
TRBV19	16	TRBJ1-3	-	-	CASRPRWGSSGNTIYF	TGTGCCAGTAGACCTCGATGGGGCTCCTCTGGAAACACCATATATTTT
TRBV12-3/TRBV12-4	12	TRBJ2-7	TRBD2	few	CASNRGVWEQYF	TGTGCCAGCAACCGGGGGGTTTGGGAGCAGTACTTC
TRBV12-3/TRBV12-4	15	TRBJ2-3	TRBD2	many	CASRQGLAGTDTQYF	TGTGCCAGCAGACAGGGACTAGCGGGAACAGATACGCAGTATTTT
TRBV2	15	TRBJ1-6	-	many	CAIKEMGGLDSPLHF	TGTGCCATCAAAGAGATGGGGGGCCTCGATTCACCCCTCCACTTT
TRBV11-2	17	TRBJ1-6	TRBD1	many	CASSEGQGYSYNSPLHF	TGTGCCAGCAGCGAAGGACAGGGGTACTCCTATAATTCACCCCTCCACTTT
TRBV5-6	16	TRBJ2-4	TRBD1	-	CASSSRTTGGVNIQYF	TGTGCCAGCAGCTCGAGAACGACAGGGGGCGTGAACATTCAGTACTTC
TRBV20-1	13	TRBJ1-4	-	-	CSATRVTNEKLFF	TGCAGTGCCACCAGGGTAACTAATGAAAAACTGTTTTTT
TRBV12-3/TRBV12-4	10	TRBJ1-2	-	many	CASWLNGYTF	TGTGCCAGCTGGTTGAATGGCTACACCTTC
TRBV4-3	18	TRBJ2-2	-	-	CASSQAVQGSLDTGELFF	TGCGCCAGCAGCCAAGCCGTCCAGGGGTCCCTAGACACCGGGGAGCTGTTTTTT
TRBV28	14	TRBJ2-1	TRBD2	many	CASSFGGILPEQFF	TGTGCCAGCAGTTTCGGGGGGATACTACCTGAGCAGTTCTTC
TRBV9	17	TRBJ1-1	TRBD1	-	CASSVVGFRGPYTEAFF	TGTGCCAGCAGCGTAGTCGGGTTCAGGGGGCCGTACACTGAAGCTTTCTTT
TRBV20-1	15	TRBJ2-3	-	many	CSAPDSLDLPDTQYF	TGCAGTGCTCCGGACAGCCTGGACCTCCCAGATACGCAGTATTTT
TRBV6-1	13	TRBJ1-1	-	few	CASNTRGGTEAFF	TGTGCCAGCAACACACGGGGGGGCACTGAAGCTTTCTTT
TRBV7-2	19	TRBJ2-3	-	once	CASSLEGVGGAGGTDTQYF	TGTGCCAGCAGCTTAGAGGGGGTTGGCGGGGCGGGCGGAACAGATACGCAGTATTTT
TRBV28	16	TRBJ1-2	TRBD1	many	CASSSPGQGGYYGYTF	TGTGCCAGCAGTTCGCCCGGACAGGGGGGTTATTATGGCTACACCTTC
TRBV19	15	TRBJ1-1	TRBD1	-	CASSIRGQGNTEAFF	TGTGCCAGTAGTATCAGGGGACAGGGTAACACTGAAGCTTTCTTT
TRBV19	13	TRBJ1-2	-	-	CASSIGRQFGYTF	TGTGCCAGTAGTATCGGCAGGCAATTTGGCTACACCTTC
TRBV10-2	13	TRBJ2-5	-	-	CASTPVQQETQYF	TGCGCCAGCACCCCGGTACAGCAAGAGACCCAGTACTTC
TRBV7-2	15	TRBJ2-7	TRBD1	many	CASSLVRTGPYEQYF	TGTGCCAGCAGCTTAGTTCGGACAGGCCCCTACGAGCAGTACTTC
TRBV15	15	TRBJ2-7	-	many	CATSKKRNLDYEQYF	TGTGCCACCAGCAAAAAGCGGAACCTCGACTACGAGCAGTACTTC
TRBV9	14	TRBJ2-7	-	few	CASSLSPAPYEQYF	TGTGCCAGCAGCCTCTCCCCGGCCCCCTACGAGCAGTACTTC
TRBV5-6	16	TRBJ1-5	-	few	CASSLAHGGGFQPQHF	TGTGCCAGCAGCTTGGCACACGGTGGGGGATTTCAGCCCCAGCATTTT
TRBV5-1	20	TRBJ2-7	TRBD1	-	CASSYSRGQGRHVCAYEQYF	TGCGCCAGCAGCTACTCTAGGGGACAGGGGCGACACGTATGCGCCTACGAGCAGTACTTC
TRBV4-3	15	TRBJ2-4	-	-	CASSQVAIAKNIQYF	TGCGCCAGCAGCCAAGTCGCTATAGCCAAAAACATTCAGTACTTC